A selection of T cell receptor beta chains follows, all from one sample in a study of cytomegalovirus exposure and HLA in healthy donors. Produced via immunoSEQ multiplex PCR; TCRdb's table is partial and in-frame only. The sample has 160,000 or so clones, just under 80% seen once. Sequenced material: PBMCs. The receptors originated from a man aged 18 to 30 in good health and CMV-seropositive. Each CDR3 is given with its conserved first and last residue. A D gene is named only where the DNA matches it firmly. Expanded clones are given a class, and other clones once, few, many or no size at all.

.	TRBV4-3	TRBJ1-4	.	TGCGCCAGCAGCCAAGATGGAGGGTCTAATGAAAAACTGTTTTTT	CASSQDGGSNEKLFF
.	TRBV9	TRBJ1-5	TRBD1	TGTGCCAGCAGCGTAGCTGACAGGGGCCAGCCCCAGCATTTT	CASSVADRGQPQHF
.	TRBV5-6	TRBJ2-2	TRBD1	TGTGCCAGCAGCCCTGACAGGGGTGGAACCGGGGAGCTGTTTTTT	CASSPDRGGTGELFF
.	TRBV6-6	TRBJ2-3	TRBD2	TGTGCCAGCCGCACGACTAGCGGGAGTACAGATACGCAGTATTTT	CASRTTSGSTDTQYF
few	TRBV28	TRBJ1-4	.	TGTGCCAGCAGTTTTGTTTGGGAGGGAGGACGTGAAAAACTGTTTTTT	CASSFVWEGGREKLFF
.	TRBV7-2	TRBJ2-1	TRBD2	TGTGCCAGCAGCTTACTAGCGGGAGGGCCAAATGAGCAGTTCTTC	CASSLLAGGPNEQFF
.	TRBV2	TRBJ1-2	.	TGTGCCAGCGCCCAGGGGCTTTTAAGTGGCTACACCTTC	CASAQGLLSGYTF
.	TRBV6-1	TRBJ1-5	TRBD1	TGTGCCAGCAGTGAGGGACAGGGGCTTTATCAGCCCCAGCATTTT	CASSEGQGLYQPQHF
.	TRBV27	TRBJ2-1	.	TGTGCCAGCAGTTTATCCCAGTCTTACAATGAGCAGTTCTTC	CASSLSQSYNEQFF
.	TRBV4-3	TRBJ2-1	TRBD2	TGCGCCAGCAGCCACCGGACTAGGAATGAGCAGTTCTTC	CASSHRTRNEQFF
.	TRBV6-4	TRBJ2-3	TRBD1	TGTGCCAGCAGTGCCCGTCCGGGACAGGGTTCAGATACGCAGTATTTT	CASSARPGQGSDTQYF
once	TRBV5-5	TRBJ2-1	TRBD1	TGTGCCAGCAGCCTTCTGACAGGGGCTAGCTCCTACAATGAGCAGTTCTTC	CASSLLTGASSYNEQFF
many	TRBV15	TRBJ2-2	.	TGTGCCACCAGCAGAGATAGGGAACAGGGCACCGGGGAGCTGTTTTTT	CATSRDREQGTGELFF
.	TRBV7-2	TRBJ1-1	.	TGTGCCAGCAGCGAGGCGGCCCGCCTTGCGGACACTGAAGCTTTCTTT	CASSEAARLADTEAFF
.	TRBV6-5	TRBJ2-7	.	TGTGCCAGCAGTTACGGGGGGACCCGTGAGGGGGAGCAGTACTTC	CASSYGGTREGEQYF
.	TRBV27	TRBJ2-6	.	TGTGCCAGCAGTTTCCTACTTTCTGGGGCCAACGTCCTGACTTTC	CASSFLLSGANVLTF
.	TRBV9	TRBJ2-6	TRBD2	TGTGCCAGCAGCGCCTCGCGGGGGGGGGTCCCTTCCCCTGGGGCCAACGTCCTGACTTTC	CASSASRGGVPSPGANVLTF
.	TRBV6-1	TRBJ1-5	.	TGTGCCAGCAGTGAAGCGTTCCCGTCCTCCAATCAGCCCCAGCATTTT	CASSEAFPSSNQPQHF
.	TRBV28	TRBJ2-7	TRBD1	TGTGCCAGCAGTTGGACGACAGGGATCTACGAGCAGTACTTC	CASSWTTGIYEQYF
.	TRBV9	TRBJ2-2	.	TGTGCCAGCAGCGTAGAAGCGAACCCCGTACCCACCGGGGAGCTGTTTTTT	CASSVEANPVPTGELFF
.	TRBV6-5	TRBJ1-2	TRBD1	TGTGCCAGCAGTTACTCTTTCAGGCAGGGGGCCGACTACACCTTC	CASSYSFRQGADYTF
.	TRBV30	TRBJ2-3	TRBD2	TGTGCCTGGACCCCGGGACTAGCGGGAGGCACAGATACGCAGTATTTT	CAWTPGLAGGTDTQYF
once	TRBV6-1	TRBJ2-5	.	TGTGCCAGCAGTGGGGGGGAACAAGAGACCCAGTACTTC	CASSGGEQETQYF
.	TRBV7-8	TRBJ1-2	.	TGTGCCAGCAGCTTAGACCCAGGACTGAACTATGGCTACACCTTC	CASSLDPGLNYGYTF
.	TRBV7-9	TRBJ2-1	.	TGTGCCAGCAAGCCCCTCCCGGGGGATAATCAGTTCTTC	CASKPLPGDNQFF
.	TRBV30	TRBJ1-2	.	TGTGCCTGGAGTCTCCCCGTCGGGGGTATTGGCTACACCTTC	CAWSLPVGGIGYTF
.	TRBV6-5	TRBJ2-7	.	TGTGCCAGCAGGCCCGGGAGTTCCTCGTTC	CASRPGSSSF
.	TRBV4-3	TRBJ2-7	.	TGCGCCAGCAGCCCAAGCGAGTCCTCCTACGAGCAGTACTTC	CASSPSESSYEQYF
.	TRBV6-1	TRBJ2-7	.	TGTGCCAGCAGAGCCCCTGTGGTCCTCTACGAGCAGTACTTC	CASRAPVVLYEQYF
.	TRBV4-1	TRBJ2-7	.	TGCGCCAGCAGCCACCTCCTGGGGAGGACAAAGACCTACGAGCAGTACTTC	CASSHLLGRTKTYEQYF
.	TRBV2	TRBJ1-1	.	TGTGCCAGCAGTGAAGGGGGGCGAGGGGTGAACACTGAAGCTTTCTTT	CASSEGGRGVNTEAFF
.	TRBV29-1	TRBJ2-7	.	TGCAGCGTCTTACTAGGCCTGTCCTACGAGCAGTACTTC	CSVLLGLSYEQYF
.	TRBV30	TRBJ1-3	.	TGTGCCTGGGGGGACACGTCTAGAGGAAACACCATATATTTT	CAWGDTSRGNTIYF